One and the same sample provided the 17 T cell receptor beta chains below, sequenced in a study of shared clonotypes between healthy human individuals. Produced via immunoSEQ multiplex PCR; TCRdb's table is partial and in-frame only. The table lists approximately 640,000 clones, about 90% of them singletons. The sample comprised memory CD8+ T cells from PBMCs. Indicated subset: CD45RO+ cells pooled with CCR7-negative TemRA cells. The receptors shown here come from a man aged 18 to 30 in good health. Some clones in this sample may be carry-over from other donors' samples.

This chain uses TRBV28 with TRBJ2-7, with 7 bases fitting TRBD2. CDR1 and CDR2 (germline): MDHEN, SYDVKM. The CDR3 covers 14 residues. Trimming removed 3 bases from V and 0 bases from J; junction bases left unmatched: 2. The CDR3 region has the DNA TGTGCCAGCAGTTTGCAGCGGGGCTCCTACGAGCAGTACTTC. Protein sequence: CASSLQRGSYEQYF.

This clone has just a few counts. The chain couples TRBV19 to TRBJ1-1; 10 bases fit TRBD1. The V gene's germline CDR1 is LNHDA and CDR2 SQIVND (reference sequence). The CDR3 sequence is 13 residues long. J was trimmed by 6 bases and V by 5 bases; bases with no gene match: 3. The CDR3: CASSSGTGAEAFF. CDR3 DNA: TGTGCCAGTAGTTCGGGGACAGGGGCTGAAGCTTTCTTT.

The chain uses TRBV7-9 and TRBJ1-4; unclear D gene. The V and J ends lost 1 base and 0 bases respectively, with 12 bases between them. Germline CDR1 SEHNR, CDR2 FQNEAQ (reference sequence). This CDR3 region has 17 residues. This CDR3 is CASSLDGERATNEKLFF. In DNA form, the CDR3 reads TGTGCCAGCAGCTTAGATGGGGAGCGCGCAACTAATGAAAAACTGTTTTTT.

The chain employs TRBV4-3 and TRBJ2-7, with 11 bases fitting TRBD2. Per the germline V gene, CDR1 is LGHNA and CDR2 is YSLEER. The CDR3 consists of 15 residues. V lost 9 bases, J lost 1 base, and 8 bases stayed unmatched. The DNA for the CDR3 is TGCGCCAGTACGCCGGGACTAGCGGAATCCTACGAGCAGTACTTC. Amino acid sequence: CASTPGLAESYEQYF.

J is TRBJ2-1 and V is TRBV4-2, with TRBD2 matching 9 bases. V was pared by 5 bases and J by 10 bases, with 12 bases of the junction left unmatched. This CDR3 comprises 15 residues. CDR1 and CDR2 (germline): LGHNA, YNFKEQ. Here the CDR3 DNA reads TGTGCCAGCAGCTCCCACTACTCCGGGACTAGCGAGCAGTTCTTC. It yields the protein CASSSHYSGTSEQFF.

The CDR3 DNA is TGTGCCAGCTTGGCGGCATCAAGCTCCTACGAGCAGTACTTC. Translating it yields CASLAASSSYEQYF. The V and J genes are TRBV28 and TRBJ2-5; D is ambiguous. The J call is uncertain, as TRBJ2-7 better fits the DNA end. CDR1 is MDHEN, CDR2 SYDVKM, per germline. The CDR3 is 14 residues long.

Here the CDR3 DNA reads TGTGCCAGCAGCCAAGATGGAGGGTCCCGGTGGTCCTACAATGAGCAGTTCTTC. Protein product: CASSQDGGSRWSYNEQFF. The genes are TRBV14 and TRBJ2-1; possible D gene TRBD2, 6 bases. With 0 bases removed from V and 1 base from J, the gap between germline ends came to 16 bases. Germline CDR1 and CDR2: SGHDN and FVKESK. This CDR3 comprises 18 residues.

The chain joins TRBV4-1 to TRBJ2-1; no firm D call. The ends were cut back, 1 base at V and 9 bases at J, with 10 bases in the middle. The germline V gene has CDR1 MGHRA and CDR2 YSYEKL. The CDR3 length is 13 residues. CDR3 residues: CASSQAGWSEQFF. In DNA, the CDR3 is TGCGCCAGCAGCCAAGCTGGGTGGAGTGAGCAGTTCTTC.

Remarks on this clone: Within the sample, other DNA sequences also encode this same CDR3. V is TRBV4-2 and J is TRBJ1-1, with D uncertain. This CDR3 region has 13 residues. V was cut by 1 base and J by 3 bases, with 6 bases left in between. Germline V gene lookup returns CDR1 LGHNA and CDR2 YNFKEQ. CDR3 residues: CASSQGIYTEAFF. In DNA form, the CDR3 reads TGTGCCAGCAGCCAAGGGATTTACACTGAAGCTTTCTTT.

The gene calls are TRBV11-2 and TRBJ2-3; unclear D gene. The germline V gene has CDR1 SGHAT and CDR2 FQNNGV. Trimming pared 3 bases from V and 2 bases from J, leaving 12 bases between. CDR3 length equals 15 residues. This CDR3 is CASSFFGQNTDTQYF. Written as DNA, the CDR3 is TGTGCCAGCAGCTTTTTCGGCCAGAACACAGATACGCAGTATTTT.

The gene calls are TRBV7-6 and TRBJ2-2, with D possibly being TRBD2 (5 bases). Germline V gene lookup returns CDR1 SGHVS and CDR2 FNYEAQ. The CDR3 totals 16 residues. V dropped 2 bases and J dropped 5 bases, with 15 bases sitting between them. The chain's CDR3 is CASSLMAGFSTGELFF. CDR3 sequence (DNA): TGTGCCAGCAGCTTAATGGCGGGTTTCTCAACCGGGGAGCTGTTTTTT.

V is TRBV5-6 and J is TRBJ2-5; 14 bases are shared with TRBD2. The ends lost 3 bases at V and 5 bases at J; junction bases unmatched: 6. CDR1 is SGHDT, CDR2 YYEEEE, per germline. This CDR3 region has 16 residues. This chain's CDR3 is CASSWGTSGRGETQYF. CDR3 nucleotide sequence: TGTGCCAGCAGCTGGGGGACTAGCGGGAGAGGGGAGACCCAGTACTTC.

The sample holds a few counts of this clone. The genes are TRBV10-2 and TRBJ2-1, with D perhaps assigned TRBD1 or TRBD2 (6 bases each). This CDR3 is 15 amino acids long. Trimming cost V 7 bases and J 3 bases, with 16 bases left between them. CDR1 and CDR2 from the germline V gene are WSHSY and SAAADI. The CDR3 DNA reads as TGCGCCAGCATGGGGGGCTACCTGGTCTACAATGAGCAGTTCTTC. Its protein product is CASMGGYLVYNEQFF.

The chain is built from TRBV7-9 and TRBJ2-1; D gene uncertain. The CDR3 contains 16 residues. V was shortened by 4 bases and J by 0 bases, with 13 bases between the two germline ends. The germline V gene has CDR1 SEHNR and CDR2 FQNEAQ (reference sequence). CDR3 in DNA: TGTGCCAGCAGCTCCCCAGACTCTCGCTCCTACAATGAGCAGTTCTTC. This translates into CASSSPDSRSYNEQFF.

This clone appeared once. The chain couples TRBV5-4 to TRBJ1-1, with 8 bases lining up with TRBD1. Per germline, CDR1 SGHNT and CDR2 YYREEE (reference sequence). The CDR3 contains 14 residues. The J segment lost 1 base and the V segment lost 5 bases, leaving 4 bases of the junction unmatched. The CDR3 loop is CASRAGTGNTEAFF. CDR3 DNA sequence: TGTGCCAGCAGAGCCGGGACAGGGAACACTGAAGCTTTCTTT.

As DNA, the CDR3 is TGTGCCAGCAAAGGACTCGAAGGGTATGAGCAGTTCTTC. Translation gives CASKGLEGYEQFF. The rearrangement links TRBV25-1 to TRBJ2-1, with D tentatively TRBD2 (5 bases). The CDR3 sequence is 13 residues long. The germline CDR1 and CDR2 sequences are MGHDK and SYGVNS. Trimming left V 7 bases short and J 8 bases short, with 15 bases between.

V usage is TRBV6-5 and J usage is TRBJ2-7; D gene ambiguous. From germline, CDR1 is MNHEY and CDR2 SVGAGI. The CDR3 has 14 residues. The V gene lost 2 bases and the J gene lost 2 bases, with 10 bases spanning the gap. This CDR3 reads CASSYLEIPYEQYF. CDR3 coding DNA: TGTGCCAGCAGTTACCTTGAAATCCCCTACGAGCAGTACTTC.